The clone carrying this T cell receptor beta chain has only one observation. Generated by immunoSEQ multiplex PCR, the TCRdb table keeps only in-frame clones and is missing some. The table has around 160,000 clones, roughly 90% seen once. The data were taken from a study of blood T cell repertoires in COVID-19. Trimming removed 5 bases from V and 3 bases from J; junction bases left unmatched: 6. CDR1 and CDR2 from the germline V gene are KGHDR and SFDVKD. The CDR3 contains 15 residues. This clonotype originated in a woman in her 30s with acute COVID-19. This rearrangement joins TRBV24-1 to TRBJ1-5; 7 bases agree with TRBD1. Source material: PBMCs or T cells enriched from blood (not recorded which). CDR3 in amino acids: CATSVGGGNNQPQHF. CDR3 nucleotides: TGTGCCACCAGTGTAGGAGGGGGCAACAATCAGCCCCAGCATTTT.